The text below deals with one T cell receptor (beta chain). The antigen is not known. Trimming at V came to 2 bases and at J to 4 bases, leaving 4 bases not matched to a gene. Germline V gene data show CDR1 as SGHRS and CDR2 as YFSETQ. CDR3 length equals 14 residues. The sample originates from a study of T cells in Graves' hyperthyroidism and ophthalmopathy. About the study: The blood sample was taken at first diagnosis, before treatment began.

Study results and limitations: In the analysis, a 13 V-J model separated ophthalmopathy from stable hyperthyroidism.

TCR beta CDR3 regions were amplified from RNA transcripts. In the first-round RT-PCR of the TCR CDR3, the HTBI primer set was used. One entry per CDR3 protein results from TCRdb running MiXCR on the multiplex PCR reads. The sample includes 400,000 to 450,000 distinct CDR3 sequences, over 12% seen only once; the top ten take around 14%. The clonotype was recovered from a young man with Graves' ophthalmopathy. Sequencing was performed on blood. This chain uses TRBV5-1 with TRBJ2-5, with 8 bases that match TRBD1. The CDR3 sequence: CASSLDRGAETQYF. DNA of the CDR3: TGCGCCAGCAGCTTAGACAGGGGAGCAGAGACCCAGTACTTC.